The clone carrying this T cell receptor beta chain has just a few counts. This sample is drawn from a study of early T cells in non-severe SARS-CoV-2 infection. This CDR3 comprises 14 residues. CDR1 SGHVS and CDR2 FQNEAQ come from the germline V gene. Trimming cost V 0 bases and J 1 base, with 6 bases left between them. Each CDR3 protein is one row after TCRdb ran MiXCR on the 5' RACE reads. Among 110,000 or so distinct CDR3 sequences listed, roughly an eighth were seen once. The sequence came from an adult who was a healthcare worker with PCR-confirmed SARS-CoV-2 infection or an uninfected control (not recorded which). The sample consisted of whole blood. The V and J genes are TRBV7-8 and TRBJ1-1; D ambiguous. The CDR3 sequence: CASSLAWGNTEAFF. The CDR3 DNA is TGTGCCAGCAGCTTAGCTTGGGGGAACACTGAAGCTTTCTTT. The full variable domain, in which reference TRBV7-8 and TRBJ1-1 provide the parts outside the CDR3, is GAGVSQSPRYKVAKRGQDVALRCDPISGHVSLFWYQQALGQGPEFLTYFQNEAQLDKSGLPSDRFFAERPEGSVSTLKIQRTQQEDSAVYLCASSLAWGNTEAFFGQGTRLTVV.